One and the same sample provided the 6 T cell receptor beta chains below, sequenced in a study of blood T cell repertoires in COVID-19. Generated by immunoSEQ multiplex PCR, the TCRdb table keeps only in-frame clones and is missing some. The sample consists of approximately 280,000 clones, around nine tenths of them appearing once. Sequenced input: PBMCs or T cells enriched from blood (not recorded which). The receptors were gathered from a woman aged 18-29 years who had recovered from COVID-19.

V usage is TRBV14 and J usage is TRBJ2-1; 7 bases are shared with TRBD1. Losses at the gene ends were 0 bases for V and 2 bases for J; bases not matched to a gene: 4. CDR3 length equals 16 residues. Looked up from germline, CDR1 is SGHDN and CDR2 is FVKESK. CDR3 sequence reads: CASSQDIGTAYNEQFF. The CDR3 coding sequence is TGTGCCAGCAGCCAAGATATCGGGACAGCCTACAATGAGCAGTTCTTC. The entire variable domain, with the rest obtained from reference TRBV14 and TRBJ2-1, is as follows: EAGVTQFPSHSVIEKGQTVTLRCDPISGHDNLYWYRRVMGKEIKFLLHFVKESKQDESGMPNNRFLAERTGGTYSTLKVQPAELEDSGVYFCASSQDIGTAYNEQFFGPGTRLTVL.

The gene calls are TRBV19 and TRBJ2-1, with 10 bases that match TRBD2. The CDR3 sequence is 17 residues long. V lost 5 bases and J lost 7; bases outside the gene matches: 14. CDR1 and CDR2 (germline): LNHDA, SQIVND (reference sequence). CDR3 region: CASSRGLAGVIKNEQFF. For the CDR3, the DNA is TGTGCCAGTAGTCGGGGGCTAGCGGGAGTAATAAAGAATGAGCAGTTCTTC. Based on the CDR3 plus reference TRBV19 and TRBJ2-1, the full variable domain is DGGITQSPKYLFRKEGQNVTLSCEQNLNHDAMYWYRQDPGQGLRLIYYSQIVNDFQKGDIAEGYSVSREKKESFPLTVTSAQKNPTAFYLCASSRGLAGVIKNEQFFGPGTRLTVL.

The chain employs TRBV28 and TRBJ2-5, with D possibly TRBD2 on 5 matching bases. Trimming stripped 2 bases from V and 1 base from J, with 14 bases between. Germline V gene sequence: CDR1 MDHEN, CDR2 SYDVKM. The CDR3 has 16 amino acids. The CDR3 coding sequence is TGTGCCAGCAGTTTAGAGGGAACGGTAGGCCAAGAGACCCAGTACTTC. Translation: CASSLEGTVGQETQYF.

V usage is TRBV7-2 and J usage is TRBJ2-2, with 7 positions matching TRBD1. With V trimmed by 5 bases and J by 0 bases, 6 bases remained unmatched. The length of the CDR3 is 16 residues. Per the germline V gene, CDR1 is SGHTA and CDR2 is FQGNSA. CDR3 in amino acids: CASSLTGDPNTGELFF. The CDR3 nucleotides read TGTGCCAGCAGCCTAACAGGGGATCCGAACACCGGGGAGCTGTTTTTT.

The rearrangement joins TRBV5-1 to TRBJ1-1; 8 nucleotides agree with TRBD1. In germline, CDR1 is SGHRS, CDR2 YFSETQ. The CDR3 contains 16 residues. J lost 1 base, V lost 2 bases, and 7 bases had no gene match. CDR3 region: CASSFRTGLWNTEAFF. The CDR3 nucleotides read TGCGCCAGCAGCTTCCGGACAGGGCTGTGGAACACTGAAGCTTTCTTT.

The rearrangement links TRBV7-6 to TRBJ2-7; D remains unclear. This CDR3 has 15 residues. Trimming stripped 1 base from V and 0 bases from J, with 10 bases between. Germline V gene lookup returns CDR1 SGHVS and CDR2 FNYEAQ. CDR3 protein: CASSLVADSSYEQYF. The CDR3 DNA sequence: TGTGCCAGCAGCTTAGTGGCGGATAGCTCCTACGAGCAGTACTTC.